This T cell receptor beta chain was sequenced in a study of blood T cell repertoires in COVID-19. For the study at large: Both acute and convalescent COVID-19 samples were obtained from the United States, Italy and Spain. In each case, the material was cDNA or gDNA derived from T cells, B-cell-depleted T cells, or PBMCs.

Per the study methods: Nucleated cell number was recorded as an estimate derived from reference gene primer amplification. Measured with immunoSEQ multiplex PCR; TCRdb has only the in-frame clones, and not every one. That table gives V, J and clone size, and the DNA gave D and trimming. The data show roughly 230,000 clones, 80% to 85% seen once. Germline values: CDR1 SGHRS, CDR2 YFSETQ. The CDR3 loop spans 17 amino acids. With 0 bases removed from V and 1 base from J, the gap between germline ends came to 16 bases. The sequenced sample was peripheral blood. This sequence was found in a man between 45 and 60 years old with active or convalescent COVID-19. The chain employs TRBV5-1 and TRBJ2-5, with D possibly TRBD1 on 6 matching bases. CDR3 in DNA: TGCGCCAGCAGCTTGGTACAGGGAACAGAAAGCCAAGAGACCCAGTACTTC. This sequence encodes CASSLVQGTESQETQYF.